This TCR beta chain emerged from a study of T cell repertoires in ileal Crohn's disease (dated by TCRdb to the late 2010s). The study in broad terms: The median duration of disease was approximately eight years, and at the time of surgery approximately 33% of patients were active smokers. All patients had surgery for a complication: stricturing disease in 61% and penetrating disease in approximately 39%. Roughly half of the patients were given postoperative therapy, with around 11 receiving thiopurines and 15 to 20 receiving anti-TNF agents. TCR repertoire analysis was performed in about 59 Crohn's disease patients drawn from a prospective multicentre cohort. The study ran alongside a multicentre cohort designed to identify predictors of early endoscopic recurrence after ileocolonic resection. A Rutgeerts score higher than i0 was the definition used for endoscopic postoperative recurrence. A total of around 150 mucosal samples from some 57 patients were sequenced, collected from several sites on the surgical specimen as well as at postoperative endoscopy.

Adults with ileal or ileocolonic Crohn's disease for whom ileocolonic resection was indicated were considered eligible. Whole ileal mucosal biopsies were kept frozen at -80 degrees C prior to DNA extraction. Genomic DNA was extracted from frozen whole biopsies with a TRizol-based method and quantified on a NanoDrop 2000 spectrophotometer. Via the germline V gene, CDR1 is SGHRS and CDR2 YFSETQ. Unmatched junction bases come to 1, with V trimmed by 2 bases and J by 0 bases. The CDR3 numbers 14 residues from cysteine through phenylalanine. The read is trimmed to its CDR3 DNA, 42 bases read in frame from base 1. General findings and caveats noted by the study authors: Compared with CD4 T cells, sorted CD8 T cells held more high-frequency clones, which suggests that the mucosal expansions were mostly CD8. Higher high-frequency clone percentages at surgery were associated with endoscopic recurrence; all patients with clonality above 26.8% (18/57) had recurrence. Only a subgroup of patients, of unstated size, had their mucosal CD4 and CD8 T cells sorted and sequenced. A significantly higher proportion of clonal expansions was observed in active smokers at surgery than in non-smokers (about 25% vs 20%, p=0.02).

As regards this clone: Its cognate antigen has yet to be identified. Base qualities are not recorded, but no much larger clone differs from it by a single base.

For commercial TCRB immunosequencing, about 0.45 micrograms of biopsy DNA were submitted for each sample. Adaptive Biotechnology amplified CDR3 regions from genomic DNA with a two-step multiplex PCR that controlled for amplification bias. The first PCR used primers for every V and J gene segment; the second PCR added barcodes and Illumina adapters. CDR3 libraries were sequenced on an Illumina instrument. In the authors' own workflow: Analysis combined the vendor-provided pipelines with custom analysis of raw data in R/Bioconductor under R version 3.3.0. Clonality, which ranges from 0 to 1, was calculated as the inverse of the normalised Shannon entropy across all productive clones. The repertoire share taken up by the top 100 clones defined high-frequency clones, and only clones that passed a 95% confidence test were kept. The Simpson index measured repertoire diversity, and the Morisita-Horn index measured overlap between samples. TCRdb holds this immuneACCESS table with in-frame rearrangements only. Some clones are missing; in checked studies, unresolved V genes explain under half, and the rest has no known cause. For V, J and clone size, that table is used; D and trimming come from the DNA. Present in this sample are thousands of clones, 75% to 90% of which were seen just once. The ten largest clones capture 25% to 30% of the sample.

The chain couples TRBV5-1 to TRBJ1-2, and 7 junction bases match TRBD1. The sample comprised ileal tissue. The clonotype was recovered from an adult with Crohn's disease. The CDR3 region reads CASSLGTANYGYTF. Read as DNA, the sequence is TGCGCCAGCAGCTTAGGGACAGCTAACTATGGCTACACCTTC.